The 8 T cell receptor beta chains below come from one sample, sequenced in a study of PD-L1 blockade in urothelial cancer. Assay used: immunoSEQ multiplex PCR; TCRdb lists only in-frame clones, some missing. In the table there are tens of thousands of clones, 75% to 90% of which are singletons. Time point defined: pretreatment peripheral blood. Here the sequenced sample was PBMCs, taken around atezolizumab (anti-PD-L1) treatment. Receptors were obtained from a man aged 45-65 years with urothelial cancer.

This chain's CDR3 is CASSLEGTGGYVTNEKLFF. The CDR3 DNA reads as TGTGCCAGCAGCTTGGAAGGGACAGGGGGCTATGTGACTAATGAAAAACTGTTTTTT. The V call is TRBV5-6, the J call TRBJ1-4, with TRBD1 identical over 12 bases. This CDR3 region has 19 residues. CDR1 is SGHDT, CDR2 YYEEEE, per germline. Trimming at V came to 0 bases and at J to 2 bases, leaving 8 bases not matched to a gene.

In this sample, this clone turned up once. The rearrangement uses TRBV18 and TRBJ1-1; D call uncertain. CDR3 length: 15 residues. V was trimmed by 1 base and J by 3 bases, leaving 12 bases between them. CDR1 KGHSH and CDR2 LQKENI come from the germline V gene. In DNA form, the CDR3 reads TGTGCCAGCTCACCACTTCACGACAAGGACACTGAAGCTTTCTTT. Residues: CASSPLHDKDTEAFF.

The V gene is TRBV30, the J gene TRBJ2-2; TRBD2 might be the D (5 bases). The CDR3 spans 16 residues. CDR1 is GTSNPN, CDR2 SVGIG, per germline (reference sequence). Between the trimmed V and J ends, which lost 4 bases and 4 bases, there was a span of 19 bases. The CDR3 sequence is CAWIDGRRRSTGELFF. The CDR3 nucleotides read TGTGCCTGGATCGACGGGCGCCGGAGGAGCACCGGGGAGCTGTTTTTT.

The chain links TRBV5-1 to TRBJ2-5; D may be TRBD1 (6 bases). CDR3 size: 14 residues. Trimming took off 0 bases at V and 5 bases at J, with 11 bases between the two ends. Germline assignment: CDR1 SGHRS and CDR2 YFSETQ. For the CDR3, the DNA is TGCGCCAGCAGCTTGGTGGGGGCGCTGGAGACCCAGTACTTC. Translation gives CASSLVGALETQYF.

The genes are TRBV30 and TRBJ1-1; D might be TRBD1 (6 bases). This CDR3 region has 14 residues. V was trimmed by 5 bases and J by 3 bases, leaving 16 bases between them. The germline gives CDR1 GTSNPN, CDR2 SVGIG (reference sequence). CDR3 in DNA: TGTGCCTGGGTCTTTGAGGACAGATACACTGAAGCTTTCTTT. It codes for CAWVFEDRYTEAFF.

The rearrangement uses TRBV10-1 and TRBJ2-3; no clear D. CDR3 size: 15 residues. Trimming removed 3 bases from V and 6 bases from J, with 16 bases in between. The V gene's germline CDR1 is WNHNN and CDR2 SYGVQD (reference sequence). Here the CDR3 reads CASSDIQINLDTQYF. CDR3 bases: TGCGCCAGCAGTGACATTCAAATCAACTTGGATACGCAGTATTTT.

The rearrangement uses TRBV29-1 and TRBJ1-3; D gene uncertain. This CDR3 is built from 12 residues. The germline CDR1 and CDR2 sequences are SQVTM and ANQGSEA. V shed 4 bases and J shed 0 bases, with 4 bases lying between them. The CDR3 loop reads CSVVISGNTIYF. CDR3 coding DNA: TGCAGCGTTGTAATCTCTGGAAACACCATATATTTT.

The rearrangement links TRBV6-1 to TRBJ2-1; no clear D gene. Germline-derived CDR1 and CDR2 are MNHNS and SASEGT. CDR3 length: 14 residues. With 7 bases removed from V and 0 bases from J, the gap between germline ends came to 10 bases. CDR3 DNA: TGTGCCAGCAAGCAGAGCGTCTCCTACAATGAGCAGTTCTTC. Its translation: CASKQSVSYNEQFF.